This T cell receptor (beta chain) comes out of a study of cytomegalovirus exposure and HLA in healthy donors. General study points: TCR beta chains associated with HLA were, in a later analysis, more clonally expanded than equally common others. Presence/absence results assume similar sequencing depth per donor, which may not hold. In vitro, three CMV-associated chains proved specific for CMV antigens.

In the case of this clone: What it recognizes is unknown.

Both 60 Vbeta primers and 13 Jbeta primers went into the PCR. Sequenced by immunoSEQ multiplex PCR; TCRdb stores in-frame clones only, minus some. The sample comprises more than 200,000 clones, more than 60% of which are singletons, and about 0.22% rests with the top ten. The CDR3 sequence is 15 residues long. Germline lookup yields CDR1 SGHRS and CDR2 YFSETQ. V was cut by 0 bases and J by 5 bases, with 14 bases left in between. The gene calls are TRBV5-1 and TRBJ1-2; D ambiguous. The sample consisted of PBMCs. This sequence originates from a girl aged 2 to 9 in good health and CMV-seronegative. The CDR3 DNA reads TGCGCCAGCAGCTTGGGCCCCGTAGCGGGATATGGCTACACCTTC. It codes for CASSLGPVAGYGYTF.